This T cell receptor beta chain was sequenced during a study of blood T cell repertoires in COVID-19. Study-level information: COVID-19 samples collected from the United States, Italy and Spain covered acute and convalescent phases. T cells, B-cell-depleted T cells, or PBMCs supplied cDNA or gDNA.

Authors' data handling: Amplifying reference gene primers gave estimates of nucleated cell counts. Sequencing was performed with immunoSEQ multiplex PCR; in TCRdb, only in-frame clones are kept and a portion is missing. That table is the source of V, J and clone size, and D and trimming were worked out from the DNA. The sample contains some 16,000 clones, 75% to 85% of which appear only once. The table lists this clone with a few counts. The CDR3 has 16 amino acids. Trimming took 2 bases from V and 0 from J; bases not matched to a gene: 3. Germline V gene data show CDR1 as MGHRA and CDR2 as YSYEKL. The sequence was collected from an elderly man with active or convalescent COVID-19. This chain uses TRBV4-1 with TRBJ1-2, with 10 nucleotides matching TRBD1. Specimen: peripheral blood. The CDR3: CASSQKGTGANYGYTF. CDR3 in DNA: TGCGCCAGCAGCCAAAAAGGGACAGGGGCTAACTATGGCTACACCTTC.